The source of this TCR beta chain is a study of control samples from healthy donors and cancer patients (TCRdb year 2020). CDR1 and CDR2 were assigned from the germline V gene (reference sequence) as MNHEY and SMNVEV. The CDR3 starts with the cysteine, ends with the phenylalanine, and has 14 residues. The only DNA kept is the CDR3, 42 bases in frame from the first base. V is cut back by 6 bases and J by 5 bases, with 8 bases in the junction unmatched. About this clone itself: This clone's antigen is unknown. Nothing much larger sits one base from this clone, and base qualities are not available.

Library preparation was by the immunoSEQ multiplex PCR assay. What TCRdb holds here is the immuneACCESS table cut down to in-frame rearrangements. Part of the clones is not present; checked against another copy, under half of the missing clones reflect an unresolved V gene, and the others are unexplained. Here the sample has about 55,000 clones; 85% to 95% occur a single time. About 2.4% of the sample lies in the top ten. The sequence was obtained from a man aged 25-45 years in good health. Recombination connected TRBV27 to TRBJ2-5, with TRBD2 identical over 8 junction bases. Sequencing was done on a sample of blood. The bases are TGTGCCAGCAGGACTAGCGCCTCAGGGGAGACCCAGTACTTC. This is translated as CASRTSASGETQYF.